The 20 T cell receptor beta chains in this list originate from one sample, sequenced in a study of Graves' ophthalmopathy and Graves' hyperthyroidism. The TCR beta CDR3 regions underwent amplification from RNA transcripts. HTBI-primed RT-PCR formed the first round, and a multiplex PCR formed the second. TCRdb recomputed calls from the multiplex PCR reads with MiXCR, one row per CDR3 protein. The sample records some 400,000 distinct CDR3 sequences, around 19% being singletons. Sample: peripheral blood. The receptors stem from a woman aged 18 to 35 with Graves' ophthalmopathy.

This clonotype appeared many times. V usage is TRBV7-8 and J usage is TRBJ1-2, with D uncertain. Per germline, CDR1 SGHVS and CDR2 FQNEAQ. Deletions cut 5 bases from V and 4 bases from J, with 11 bases between. The CDR3 is 13 amino acids. The CDR3: CASSPRGVYGYTF. Written as DNA, the CDR3 is TGTGCCAGCAGCCCACGAGGTGTCTATGGCTACACCTTC.

This clonotype was seen at least ten times. CDR3 amino acids: CASSPNPGGDEAQYF. Written as DNA, the CDR3 is TGTGCCAGCAGCCCGAACCCGGGGGGGGATGAGGCCCAGTACTTC. The rearrangement joins TRBV7-2 to TRBJ2-5, with 8 bases that match TRBD2. In germline, CDR1 is SGHTA, CDR2 FQGNSA. The CDR3 covers 15 residues. J gave up 9 bases and V 5 bases, and 14 bases lay outside the gene matches.

This rearrangement joins TRBV4-1 to TRBJ2-5, with D possibly being TRBD2 (6 bases). Germline values: CDR1 MGHRA, CDR2 YSYEKL. The CDR3 contains 15 residues. V lost 1 base and J 1 base, leaving 10 bases between the germline ends. The CDR3: CASSQVGLSQETQYF. The CDR3 coding sequence is TGCGCCAGCAGCCAAGTAGGACTATCCCAAGAGACCCAGTACTTC.

This clonotype was found many times. This chain joins TRBV27 and TRBJ2-7, with TRBD2 identical over 15 bases. Trimming at V came to 8 bases and at J to 3 bases, leaving 14 bases not matched to a gene. This CDR3 is 18 amino acids long. Germline CDR1 is MNHEY and CDR2 is SMNVEV (reference sequence). For the CDR3, the DNA is TGTGCCAGCGCCCCAGGCGGGACTAGCGGGAGGAACCGCTACGAGCAGTACTTC. Protein sequence: CASAPGGTSGRNRYEQYF.

This clonotype came up many times. The chain is built from TRBV7-2 and TRBJ1-1; weak D call: TRBD1 (5 bases). The CDR3 consists of 14 residues. Germline values: CDR1 SGHTA, CDR2 FQGNSA. V lost 6 bases and J 1 base, leaving 12 bases between the germline ends. DNA of the CDR3: TGTGCCAGCAGTGGAGGGCAGGGGAACACTGAAGCTTTCTTT. Translated: CASSGGQGNTEAFF.

This clonotype has at least ten counts. The chain combines TRBV24-1 with TRBJ2-5; the D gene is possibly TRBD1 (6 bases). V was pared by 2 bases and J by 5 bases, with 32 bases between. This CDR3 contains 21 residues. Germline assignment: CDR1 KGHDR and CDR2 SFDVKD. The CDR3 protein is CATSDSNRIDSPGAMGETQYF. The CDR3 bases are TGTGCCACCAGTGATTCCAACCGAATAGATTCCCCAGGGGCGATGGGGGAGACCCAGTACTTC.

The table lists this clonotype with many counts. J is TRBJ1-1 and V is TRBV6-1, with TRBD1 matching 9 bases. Germline-derived CDR1 and CDR2 are MNHNS and SASEGT. With 6 bases clipped from V and 2 bases from J, the junction kept 10 bases outside the gene matches. The CDR3 has 16 amino acids. CDR3 residues: CASSPAKGQGNTEAFF. CDR3 in DNA: TGTGCCAGCAGCCCGGCAAAGGGACAGGGCAACACTGAAGCTTTCTTT.

This clonotype has a count of ten or more. The genes are TRBV6-5 and TRBJ1-2, with TRBD1 identical over 8 bases. The CDR3 covers 15 residues. Germline CDR1 and CDR2: MNHEY and SVGAGI. V trimming: 11 bases; J trimming: 4 bases; junction bases outside the gene matches: 15. The CDR3, as DNA: TGTGCCGTTTATAGACAGGGGCTGGATGGCTATGGCTACACCTTC. Residues: CAVYRQGLDGYGYTF.

The V call is TRBV27, the J call TRBJ1-2, with TRBD1 matching 8 bases. Germline V lookup: CDR1 MNHEY, CDR2 SMNVEV (reference sequence). V lost 5 bases and J lost 8; bases outside the gene matches: 7. The CDR3 consists of 13 residues. CDR3 region: CASSTGGAKGYTF. The CDR3, as DNA: TGTGCCAGCAGTACAGGGGGGGCGAAAGGCTACACCTTC.

This clonotype has at least ten counts. The chain carries TRBV6-5 and TRBJ1-1; D may be TRBD1 (6 bases). V shed 7 bases and J shed 5 bases, with 14 bases lying between them. Looked up from germline, CDR1 is MNHEY and CDR2 is SVGAGI. The CDR3 spans 13 residues. The CDR3 DNA sequence: TGTGCCAGCACCCCAGAGGGGGGGACTGAAGCTTTCTTT. Encoded protein: CASTPEGGTEAFF.

This clonotype was picked up many times. J is TRBJ2-7 and V is TRBV20-1; D gene uncertain. The CDR3 consists of 12 residues. Germline loops: CDR1 DFQATT, CDR2 SNEGSKA (reference sequence). The V gene lost 3 bases and the J gene lost 6 bases, with 12 bases spanning the gap. The chain's CDR3 is CSASAPSPEQYF. The CDR3 DNA is TGCAGTGCTAGCGCACCCTCTCCCGAGCAGTACTTC.

This clonotype occurred many times. V and J are TRBV25-1 and TRBJ2-7, with no clear D. Germline CDR1 and CDR2: MGHDK and SYGVNS. The length of the CDR3 is 15 residues. V was cut by 2 bases and J by 0 bases, with 11 bases left in between. CDR3 sequence (DNA): TGTGCCAGCAGTGAAGGAATTAGAAGCTCCTACGAGCAGTACTTC. Translating it yields CASSEGIRSSYEQYF.

This clonotype was picked up many times. The chain carries TRBV6-5 and TRBJ1-2, with D possibly matching TRBD1 (5 bases). V lost 4 bases and J lost 7, with 16 bases in between. The CDR3 totals 14 residues. Germline assignment: CDR1 MNHEY and CDR2 SVGAGI. This CDR3 reads CASSLQGEASGYTF. As DNA, the CDR3 is TGTGCCAGCAGTTTGCAGGGAGAAGCTTCTGGCTACACCTTC.

This clonotype was recorded at least ten times. The genes are TRBV6-5 and TRBJ2-5; perhaps TRBD2 as D (5 bases). V lost 6 bases, J lost 1 base, and 9 bases lay in between. CDR1 and CDR2 from the germline V gene are MNHEY and SVGAGI. This CDR3 has 13 amino acids. CDR3 in DNA: TGTGCCAGCAGGCTCGGGATCCAAGAGACCCAGTACTTC. Protein: CASRLGIQETQYF.

The sample holds many counts of this clonotype. This chain connects TRBV12-3 or TRBV12-4 to TRBJ1-5; no definite D call. Trimming left V 8 bases short and J 0 bases short, with 5 bases between. This CDR3 is built from 12 residues. The CDR3 nucleotides are TGTGCCAGCGGAGATAGCAATCAGCCCCAGCATTTT. This translates into CASGDSNQPQHF.

This clonotype occurred many times. The genes are TRBV24-1 and TRBJ2-5; 8 bases line up with TRBD1. J lost 1 base, V lost 4 bases, and 7 bases had no gene match. The CDR3 consists of 16 residues. Germline CDR1 reads KGHDR; CDR2 reads SFDVKD. The CDR3 sequence is CATSDLGTGPQETQYF. Here the CDR3 DNA reads TGTGCCACCAGTGACCTAGGGACAGGACCCCAAGAGACCCAGTACTTC.

The table lists this clonotype with many counts. This sequence joins TRBV7-6 and TRBJ2-7, with D tentatively TRBD1 (6 bases). The CDR3 runs 15 residues. The germline V gene encodes CDR1 SGHVS and CDR2 FNYEAQ. The V gene lost 1 base and the J gene lost 4 bases, with 14 bases spanning the gap. CDR3 sequence: CASSLEADREYEQYF. CDR3 bases: TGTGCCAGCAGCTTAGAAGCGGACAGAGAATACGAGCAGTACTTC.

This clonotype was seen at least ten times. The chain uses TRBV6-2 or TRBV6-3 and TRBJ2-7; 7 nucleotides match TRBD1. The J segment lost 2 bases and the V segment lost 10 bases, leaving 8 bases of the junction unmatched. The CDR3 loop spans 13 amino acids. Per germline, CDR1 MNHEY and CDR2 SVGEGT. In DNA, the CDR3 is TGTGCCACCTCGGGACAGAGTGCCTACGAGCAGTACTTC. Protein product: CATSGQSAYEQYF.

The V call is TRBV6-1, the J call TRBJ2-5; the match to TRBD2 covers 9 bases. The CDR3 has 16 amino acids. V shed 0 bases, J shed 7 bases, and the junction held 9 bases outside the gene matches. Germline loops: CDR1 MNHNS, CDR2 SASEGT. CDR3 in amino acids: CASSEAQAGGPGTQYF. As DNA, the CDR3 is TGTGCCAGCAGTGAAGCGCAGGCGGGGGGGCCGGGGACCCAGTACTTC.

This clonotype was observed at least ten times. The gene calls are TRBV6-5 and TRBJ2-7, with TRBD1 matching over 9 bases. V was pared by 7 bases and J by 3 bases, with 10 bases of the junction left unmatched. The CDR3 spans 15 residues. CDR1 and CDR2 (germline): MNHEY, SVGAGI. CDR3 region: CASISPPGQGYEQYF. CDR3 sequence (DNA): TGTGCCAGCATATCCCCTCCGGGACAGGGCTACGAGCAGTACTTC.